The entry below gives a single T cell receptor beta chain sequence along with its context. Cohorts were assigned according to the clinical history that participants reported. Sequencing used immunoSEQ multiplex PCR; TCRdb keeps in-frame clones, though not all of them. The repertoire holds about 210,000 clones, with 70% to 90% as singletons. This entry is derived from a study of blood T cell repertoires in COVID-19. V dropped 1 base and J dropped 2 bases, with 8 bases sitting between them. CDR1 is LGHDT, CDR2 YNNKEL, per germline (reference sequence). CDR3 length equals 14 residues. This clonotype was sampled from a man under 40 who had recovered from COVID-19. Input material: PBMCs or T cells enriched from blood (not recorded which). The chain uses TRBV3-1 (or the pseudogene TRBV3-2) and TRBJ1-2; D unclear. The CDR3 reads CASSQGGGNYGYTF. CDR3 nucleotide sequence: TGTGCCAGCAGCCAAGGGGGAGGGAACTATGGCTACACCTTC.